This T cell receptor beta chain comes out of a study of blood T cell repertoires in COVID-19. Across the whole study: Collection of acute and convalescent COVID-19 samples took place in the United States, Italy and Spain. From T cells, B-cell-depleted T cells, or PBMCs came the material, which was cDNA or gDNA.

One Seattle source followed patients from active infection through their disease course. This CDR3 comprises 14 residues. Germline assignment: CDR1 SGHVS and CDR2 FQNEAQ. V trimming: 4 bases; J trimming: 2 bases; junction bases outside the gene matches: 1. Study processing details: By means of reference gene primer amplification, nucleated cell counts were estimated. The method was immunoSEQ multiplex PCR; TCRdb's version includes in-frame clones alone and lacks a portion of them. V, J and clone size derive from that table, while D and trimming were established from the DNA sequence. The data hold approximately 120,000 clones, with more than 70% observed a single time.

The TCR sequence derives from a woman of 80 years or more with COVID-19, enrolled during active disease. The chain uses TRBV7-8 and TRBJ2-7; 11 bases are shared with TRBD2. Sequencing was done on a sample of peripheral blood. CDR3 in amino acids: CASSSSGGPYEQYF. The CDR3 DNA follows: TGTGCCAGCAGCTCTAGCGGGGGGCCCTACGAGCAGTACTTC.